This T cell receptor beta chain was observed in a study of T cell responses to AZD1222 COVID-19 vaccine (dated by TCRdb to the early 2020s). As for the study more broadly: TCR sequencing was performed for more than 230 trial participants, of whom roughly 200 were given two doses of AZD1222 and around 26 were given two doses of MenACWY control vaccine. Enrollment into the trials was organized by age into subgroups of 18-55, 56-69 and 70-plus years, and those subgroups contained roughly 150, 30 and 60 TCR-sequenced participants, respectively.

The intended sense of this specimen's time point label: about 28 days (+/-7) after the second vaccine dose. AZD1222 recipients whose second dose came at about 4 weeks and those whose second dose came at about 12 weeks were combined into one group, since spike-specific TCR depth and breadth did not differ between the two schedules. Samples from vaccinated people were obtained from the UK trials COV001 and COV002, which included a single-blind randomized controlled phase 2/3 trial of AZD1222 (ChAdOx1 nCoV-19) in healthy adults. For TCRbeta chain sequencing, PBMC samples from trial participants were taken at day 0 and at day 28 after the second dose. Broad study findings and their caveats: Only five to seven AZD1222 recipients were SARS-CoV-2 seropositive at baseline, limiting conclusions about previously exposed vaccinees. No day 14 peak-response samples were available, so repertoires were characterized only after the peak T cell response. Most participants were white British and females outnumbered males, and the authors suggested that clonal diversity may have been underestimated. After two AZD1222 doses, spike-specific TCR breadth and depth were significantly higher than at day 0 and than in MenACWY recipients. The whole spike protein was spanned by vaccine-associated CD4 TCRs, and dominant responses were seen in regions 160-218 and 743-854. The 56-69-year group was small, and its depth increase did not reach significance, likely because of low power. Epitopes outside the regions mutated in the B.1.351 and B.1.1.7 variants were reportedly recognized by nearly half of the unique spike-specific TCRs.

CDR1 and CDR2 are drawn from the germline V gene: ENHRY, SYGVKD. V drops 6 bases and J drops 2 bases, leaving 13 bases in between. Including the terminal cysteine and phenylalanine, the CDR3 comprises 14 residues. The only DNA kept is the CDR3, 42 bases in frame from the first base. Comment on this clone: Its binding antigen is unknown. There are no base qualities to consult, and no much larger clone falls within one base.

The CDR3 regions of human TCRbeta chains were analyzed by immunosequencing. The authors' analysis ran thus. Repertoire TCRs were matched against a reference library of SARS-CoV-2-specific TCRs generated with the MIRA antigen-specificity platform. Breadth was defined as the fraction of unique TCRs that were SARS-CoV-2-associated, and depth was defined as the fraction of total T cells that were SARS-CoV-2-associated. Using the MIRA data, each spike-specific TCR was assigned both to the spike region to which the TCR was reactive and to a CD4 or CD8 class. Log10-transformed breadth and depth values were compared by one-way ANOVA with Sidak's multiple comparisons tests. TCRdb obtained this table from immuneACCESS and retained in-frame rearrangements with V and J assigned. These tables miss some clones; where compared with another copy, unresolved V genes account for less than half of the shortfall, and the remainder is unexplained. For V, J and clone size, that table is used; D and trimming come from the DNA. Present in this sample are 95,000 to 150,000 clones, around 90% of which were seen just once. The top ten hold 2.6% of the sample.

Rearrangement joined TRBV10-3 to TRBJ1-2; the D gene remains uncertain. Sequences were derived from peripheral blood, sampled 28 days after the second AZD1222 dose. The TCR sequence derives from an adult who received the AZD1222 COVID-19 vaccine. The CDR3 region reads CAIRPAGRNYGYTF. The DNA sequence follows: TGTGCCATCAGACCCGCCGGGAGGAACTATGGCTACACCTTC.